These T cell receptor beta chains were read from a single sample in a study of blood T cell repertoires in COVID-19. Profiling relied on immunoSEQ multiplex PCR, and the TCRdb table lists in-frame clones only, not all of them. The table records fewer than 60,000 clones, approximately 80% of them present only once. The sample comprised peripheral blood. All receptors come from a woman older than 75 with acute or convalescent COVID-19. Each CDR3 is given with its conserved first and last residue. A D gene is named only where the DNA matches it firmly. Only part of the rows carry a size: once, few, many, or a class if the clone is expanded.

clone size,J gene,D gene,V gene,CDR3 protein,CDR3 DNA
.,TRBJ1-6,TRBD1,TRBV3-1/TRBV3-2,CASSQGLTGTSPLHF,TGTGCCAGCAGCCAAGGCTTGACAGGGACCTCACCCCTCCACTTT
.,TRBJ1-1,.,TRBV7-9,CASSLAGGNTEAFF,TGTGCCAGCAGCTTAGCAGGGGGGAACACTGAAGCTTTCTTT
.,TRBJ2-1,.,TRBV6-1,CASSERQGTFLDEQFF,TGTGCCAGCAGTGAACGTCAGGGTACCTTTCTCGATGAGCAGTTCTTC
.,TRBJ2-1,.,TRBV5-1,CARGEGELGSNEQFF,TGCGCCCGCGGGGAGGGGGAACTTGGGTCCAATGAGCAGTTCTTC
once,TRBJ1-1,.,TRBV3-1/TRBV3-2,CASSPGPGAIDTEAFF,TGTGCCAGCAGCCCGGGTCCCGGAGCGATAGACACTGAAGCTTTCTTT
.,TRBJ2-6,TRBD2,TRBV7-3,CASSWSGGNSGANVLTF,TGTGCCAGCAGCTGGAGCGGGGGGAACTCTGGGGCCAACGTCCTGACTTTC
.,TRBJ1-1,TRBD1,TRBV23-1,CASSHRPTGARVNTEAFF,TGCGCCAGCAGTCATCGACCGACAGGGGCCCGGGTGAACACTGAAGCTTTCTTT
.,TRBJ2-7,TRBD2,TRBV6-5,CASSYSPSGGPNEQYF,TGTGCCAGCAGTTACTCTCCTAGCGGGGGACCTAACGAGCAGTACTTC
.,TRBJ2-1,TRBD2,TRBV11-3,CASSLVRLAGANEQFF,TGTGCCAGCAGCTTAGTCCGTCTAGCGGGGGCCAATGAGCAGTTCTTC
.,TRBJ2-2,.,TRBV4-1,CASSQSPPPDTAGELFF,TGCGCCAGCAGCCAAAGCCCGCCACCGGACACAGCCGGGGAGCTGTTTTTT
.,TRBJ1-2,.,TRBV18,CASSPSRGQQYGYTF,TGTGCCAGCTCACCTTCTCGCGGACAGCAATATGGCTACACCTTC
.,TRBJ2-5,TRBD2,TRBV19,CASSPTVTSGAKTQYF,TGTGCCAGTAGTCCCACGGTCACTAGCGGGGCGAAGACCCAGTACTTC
.,TRBJ1-5,.,TRBV6-5,CATIQQTGSNQPQHF,TGTGCCACCATTCAACAAACAGGGAGCAATCAGCCCCAGCATTTT
.,TRBJ1-1,TRBD1,TRBV5-1,CASSWGDRVTEAFF,TGCGCCAGCAGCTGGGGGGACAGGGTCACTGAAGCTTTCTTT
few,TRBJ1-1,.,TRBV6-5,CASSYSHRGARGEAFF,TGTGCCAGCAGTTACTCGCATCGCGGGGCGCGGGGTGAAGCTTTCTTT
.,TRBJ1-3,TRBD1,TRBV18,CASSPFRDRSYSGNTIYF,TGTGCCAGCTCACCCTTCCGGGACAGGTCTTACTCTGGAAACACCATATATTTT
.,TRBJ1-2,.,TRBV20-1,CSASVVVWGRIDYGYTF,TGCAGTGCTAGTGTTGTGGTCTGGGGGCGAATTGACTATGGCTACACCTTC
few,TRBJ1-5,TRBD1,TRBV19,CASSMGDRVNQPQHF,TGTGCCAGTAGTATGGGGGACAGGGTAAATCAGCCCCAGCATTTT
.,TRBJ1-4,.,TRBV5-6,CASSSDKQKLFF,TGTGCCAGCAGCTCGGACAAGCAAAAACTGTTTTTT
.,TRBJ1-1,.,TRBV6-5,CASSYGGGTEAFF,TGTGCCAGCAGTTACGGGGGGGGCACTGAAGCTTTCTTT
.,TRBJ1-3,.,TRBV3-1/TRBV3-2,CASSQTMATGTIYF,TGTGCCAGCAGCCAAACTATGGCTACGGGCACCATATATTTT
.,TRBJ2-2,TRBD1,TRBV6-5,CASGTGSGELFF,TGTGCCAGCGGGACAGGGTCCGGGGAGCTGTTTTTT
.,TRBJ2-3,.,TRBV5-1,CASSLGLAGSTDTQYF,TGCGCCAGCAGCTTGGGTCTTGCGGGGAGCACAGATACGCAGTATTTT
.,TRBJ2-1,.,TRBV14,CASSQGLYNEQFF,TGTGCCAGCAGCCAGGGACTCTACAATGAGCAGTTCTTC
.,TRBJ2-7,.,TRBV29-1,CSVEWRGKGEQYF,TGCAGCGTTGAATGGCGGGGTAAGGGCGAGCAGTACTTC
once,TRBJ2-5,.,TRBV19,CASSPGSQETQYF,TGTGCCAGTAGTCCGGGGAGCCAAGAGACCCAGTACTTC
.,TRBJ2-7,.,TRBV7-2,CASSLSSPYEQYF,TGTGCCAGCAGCTTATCTAGCCCCTACGAGCAGTACTTC
.,TRBJ2-1,TRBD1,TRBV6-6,CASRILGTGGDEQFF,TGTGCCAGCAGGATACTGGGGACAGGGGGCGATGAGCAGTTCTTC
few,TRBJ1-1,.,TRBV27,CASRVAGLNTEAFF,TGTGCCAGCCGAGTGGCAGGCTTAAACACTGAAGCTTTCTTT
.,TRBJ2-5,TRBD2,TRBV7-2,CASSARLAGQETQYF,TGTGCCAGCAGCGCCAGACTAGCGGGGCAAGAGACCCAGTACTTC
once,TRBJ2-5,.,TRBV5-4,CASSLAGKETQYF,TGTGCCAGCAGCTTGGCCGGTAAAGAGACCCAGTACTTC